The clone carrying this TCR beta chain appeared a few times. No antigen is known for it. The data derive from a study of T cell responses to AZD1222 COVID-19 vaccine. Study-wide findings and caveats: White British ancestry dominated among donors, who included more females, and clonal diversity was possibly underestimated. Distributed over spike, vaccine-associated CD4 TCRs predominated at 160-218 and 743-854. Spike-specific TCR breadth and depth were elevated following two AZD1222 doses.

Second doses that came at about 4 or about 12 weeks were put together. The method was immunoSEQ multiplex PCR; TCRdb's version includes in-frame clones alone and lacks a portion of them. The table lists tens of thousands of clones, approximately 85% of them singletons. This clonotype was sampled from an adult who received the AZD1222 COVID-19 vaccine. The source was peripheral blood, collected 28 days after the second AZD1222 dose.

This chain's CDR3 is CASTPRTYGEDTQYF. CDR3 nucleotides: TGTGCCAGCACCCCTCGGACTTACGGGGAAGATACGCAGTATTTT. The genes are TRBV6-2 or TRBV6-3 and TRBJ2-3; the D gene is possibly TRBD2 (5 bases). V gave up 7 bases and J gave up 5 bases, with 19 bases separating them. The CDR3 runs 15 residues. In germline, CDR1 is MNHEY, CDR2 SVGEGT.